These 27 T cell receptor beta chains came from one sample sequenced in a study of spatial heterogeneity in lung cancer. TCRdb itself ran the 5' RACE reads through MiXCR, one entry per CDR3 protein. Of around 45,000 distinct CDR3 sequences listed, 12% to 15% are singletons. Time point in this sample: sample taken at primary tumor resection. The sample consisted of PBMCs, taken at surgery. The source of these receptors is a male donor with early-stage non-small cell lung cancer.

This clonotype showed up many times. The chain carries TRBV7-9 and TRBJ1-1; TRBD1 might be the D (6 bases). The CDR3 has 15 amino acids. CDR1 is SEHNR, CDR2 FQNEAQ, per germline (reference sequence). V lost 2 bases and J 5 bases, leaving 15 bases between the germline ends. The CDR3: CASSLSSGVKTEAFF. The DNA of the CDR3 is TGTGCCAGCAGCTTATCTTCAGGGGTCAAAACTGAAGCTTTCTTT.

There are many counts of this clonotype. The gene calls are TRBV12-3 or TRBV12-4 and TRBJ2-7; TRBD1 matches 10 bases. V dropped 4 bases and J dropped 4; count of bases not matched to a gene: 4. The CDR3 loop spans 14 amino acids. CDR3 coding DNA: TGTGCCAGCAGTTGGGGACAGGGGTCTTACGAGCAGTACTTC. Translation gives CASSWGQGSYEQYF.

The chain joins TRBV2 to TRBJ2-7; tentatively, D is TRBD2 (6 bases). V lost 6 bases and J lost 4, with 13 bases in between. Germline-derived CDR1 and CDR2 are SNHLY and FYNNEI. The CDR3 totals 13 residues. The CDR3 reads CASRRDANYEQYF. In DNA form, the CDR3 reads TGTGCCAGCAGGCGGGACGCTAATTACGAGCAGTACTTC.

Only a few counts were recorded for this clonotype. The chain couples TRBV7-2 to TRBJ1-5, with no clear D. V gave up 5 bases and J gave up 0 bases, with 11 bases separating them. Looked up from germline, CDR1 is SGHTA and CDR2 is FQGNSA. The CDR3 contains 15 residues. The CDR3 bases are TGTGCCAGCAGCCCTCAGAGGGATAGCAATCAGCCCCAGCATTTT. The encoded protein is CASSPQRDSNQPQHF.

This clonotype was counted a few times. This chain uses TRBV6-1 with TRBJ1-5; 10 nucleotides agree with TRBD1. This CDR3 has 14 residues. Looked up from germline, CDR1 is MNHNS and CDR2 is SASEGT. Germline trimming cut 7 bases from V and 6 bases from J; bases unmatched to any gene: 6. The CDR3 nucleotides are TGTGCCAGCAATTTGGGACAGGGGTTTCAGCCCCAGCATTTT. This translates into CASNLGQGFQPQHF.

This clonotype was found many times. The chain has TRBV12-3 or TRBV12-4 and TRBJ2-2; D gene uncertain. The CDR3 sequence is 14 residues long. V dropped 7 bases and J dropped 8 bases, with 17 bases sitting between them. The CDR3 coding sequence is TGTGCCAGCAACACGGCAGTCTCTGATGGGGAGCTGTTTTTT. This encodes CASNTAVSDGELFF.

With respect to this clonotype: One base away lies a much larger clone, so this may be a sequencing read error. The chain recombines TRBV2 with TRBJ1-4; possibly TRBD1 for D (6 bases). CDR1 and CDR2 from the germline V gene are SNHLY and FYNNEI. This CDR3 is 14 amino acids long. The CDR3 sequence: CASSYRAGREKPFF. The CDR3 DNA is TGTGCCAGCAGCTACAGGGCCGGACGTGAAAAACCGTTTTTT.

The chain uses TRBV9 and TRBJ2-2; TRBD2 is a possible D gene (5 bases). The CDR3 loop spans 13 amino acids. V lost 1 base and J lost 10, with 11 bases in between. Germline V lookup: CDR1 SGDLS, CDR2 YYNGEE. DNA of the CDR3: TGTGCCAGCAGCGTACTGGGAGAGGAGGAGCTGTTTTTT. Encoded protein: CASSVLGEEELFF.

This clonotype has ten or more counts. The rearrangement joins TRBV28 to TRBJ2-7; perhaps TRBD2 as D (7 bases). Germline loops: CDR1 MDHEN, CDR2 SYDVKM. This CDR3 has 13 residues. Trimming removed 6 bases from V and 7 bases from J, with 16 bases in between. CDR3 in amino acids: CASSPRRGGEQYF. CDR3 DNA: TGTGCCAGCAGCCCCCGTAGGGGGGGAGAGCAGTACTTC.

This clonotype was observed at least ten times. The chain has TRBV11-2 and TRBJ1-2; the D gene is possibly TRBD1 (5 bases). This CDR3 spans 14 amino acids. V lost 5 bases and J lost 4, with 14 bases in between. The germline CDR1 and CDR2 sequences are SGHAT and FQNNGV. The CDR3 DNA follows: TGTGCCAGCAGCCTAGGGGCAGGGCGCTATGGCTACACCTTC. Translated: CASSLGAGRYGYTF.

This clonotype was seen at least ten times. V is TRBV2 and J is TRBJ1-1, with 8 bases that match TRBD1. Trimming removed 6 bases from V and 1 base from J; junction bases left unmatched: 7. This CDR3 comprises 15 residues. CDR1 SNHLY and CDR2 FYNNEI come from the germline V gene. CDR3 DNA: TGTGCCAGCAGGAAGGAGACAGGGGAGAACACTGAAGCTTTCTTT. Translating it yields CASRKETGENTEAFF.

Only a few counts were recorded for this clonotype. The genes are TRBV11-2 and TRBJ1-4, with no clear D. Trimming took off 4 bases at V and 5 bases at J, with 5 bases between the two ends. CDR1 is SGHAT, CDR2 FQNNGV, per germline. The CDR3 sequence is 12 residues long. This CDR3 reads CASSYGNEKLFF. CDR3 DNA: TGTGCCAGCAGCTACGGCAATGAAAAACTGTTTTTT.

This sequence joins TRBV7-8 and TRBJ2-1, with D unclear. This CDR3 comprises 10 residues. Trimming removed 8 bases at V and 7 bases at J, with 6 bases between. Germline V gives CDR1 SGHVS, CDR2 FQNEAQ. The CDR3 DNA sequence: TGTGCCAGCGGGGTTAATGAGCAGTTCTTC. Translating gives CASGVNEQFF.

This chain joins TRBV27 and TRBJ1-2; tentatively, D is TRBD1 (6 bases). Germline V gene lookup returns CDR1 MNHEY and CDR2 SMNVEV (reference sequence). The CDR3 is 15 amino acids. V was shortened by 3 bases and J by 4 bases, with 15 bases between the two germline ends. The CDR3 is CASSFWGGQGYGYTF. Here the CDR3 DNA reads TGTGCCAGCAGTTTCTGGGGGGGGCAAGGCTATGGCTACACCTTC.

The genes are TRBV10-3 and TRBJ2-7; maybe TRBD2 (5 bases). V lost 10 bases and J lost 2, with 21 bases in between. Per germline, CDR1 ENHRY and CDR2 SYGVKD. The CDR3 is 15 amino acids. CDR3 coding DNA: TGTGCCACGATATCCTCCGCGGTAGCGACCTACGAGCAGTACTTC. It translates to CATISSAVATYEQYF.

This clonotype came up a few times. The chain links TRBV7-2 to TRBJ2-7; unclear D gene. Trimming stripped 5 bases from V and 5 bases from J, with 19 bases between. From germline, CDR1 is SGHTA and CDR2 FQGNSA. This CDR3 has 15 amino acids. The CDR3 spells CASSPEVSRRHEQYF. The DNA of the CDR3 is TGTGCCAGCAGCCCCGAGGTATCTAGGCGCCACGAGCAGTACTTC.

The chain couples TRBV5-6 to TRBJ1-1; D call uncertain. This CDR3 comprises 13 residues. Germline values: CDR1 SGHDT, CDR2 YYEEEE. With 4 bases removed from V and 0 bases from J, the gap between germline ends came to 7 bases. CDR3 nucleotide sequence: TGTGCCAGCAGCCTACTGATGAACACTGAAGCTTTCTTT. The encoded protein is CASSLLMNTEAFF.

This chain uses TRBV6-5 with TRBJ1-3, with D uncertain. V was cut by 0 bases and J by 0 bases, with 6 bases left in between. The germline CDR1 and CDR2 sequences are MNHEY and SVGAGI. This CDR3 region has 15 residues. DNA of the CDR3: TGTGCCAGCAGTTACTCGCCGTACTCTGGAAACACCATATATTTT. Protein: CASSYSPYSGNTIYF.

This clonotype was counted only a few times. This sequence joins TRBV24-1 and TRBJ2-1, with 10 bases that match TRBD1. Germline V CDR1 and CDR2: KGHDR, SFDVKD. The length of the CDR3 is 16 residues. V gave up 5 bases and J gave up 2 bases; unmatched junction bases: 5. The CDR3 spells CATSATTGGPYNEQFF. CDR3 sequence (DNA): TGTGCCACCAGTGCCACGACAGGGGGCCCCTACAATGAGCAGTTCTTC.

The CDR3 reads CASSPLAGALQETQYF. Written as DNA, the CDR3 is TGTGCCAGCTCACCACTAGCGGGAGCGCTCCAAGAGACCCAGTACTTC. The V and J genes are TRBV18 and TRBJ2-5, with 9 bases identical to TRBD2. Germline assignment: CDR1 KGHSH and CDR2 LQKENI. The junction had 4 bases not matched to a gene; V was cut back by 1 base and J by 1 base. CDR3 size: 16 residues.

The chain recombines TRBV4-3 with TRBJ2-1, with D possibly matching TRBD2 (6 bases). Germline CDR1 and CDR2: LGHNA and YSLEER. Between the trimmed V and J ends, which lost 0 bases and 3 bases, there was a span of 12 bases. The CDR3 totals 16 residues. The CDR3 nucleotides read TGCGCCAGCAGCCAAGAGGGGGGAGAGGGCTACAATGAGCAGTTCTTC. Amino acids: CASSQEGGEGYNEQFF.

This clonotype was seen more than once but under ten times. The chain couples TRBV19 to TRBJ1-2; D remains ambiguous. The germline V and J ends were trimmed by 4 bases and 3 bases, with 15 bases remaining between them. This CDR3 is 15 amino acids long. Germline V gives CDR1 LNHDA, CDR2 SQIVND (reference sequence). The DNA of the CDR3 is TGTGCCAGTAGTACGGCTGGAGGCGGCGACTATGGCTACACCTTC. Translated, it gives CASSTAGGGDYGYTF.

This clonotype was counted at least ten times. This rearrangement joins TRBV9 to TRBJ2-3; a possible D gene is TRBD2 (5 bases). V lost 3 bases and J 0 bases, leaving 8 bases between the germline ends. Looked up from germline, CDR1 is SGDLS and CDR2 is YYNGEE. This CDR3 has 14 residues. The chain's CDR3 is CASSARTSTDTQYF. CDR3 bases: TGTGCCAGCAGCGCCCGGACTAGCACAGATACGCAGTATTTT.

The chain uses TRBV5-1 and TRBJ2-1; 8 bases match TRBD2. Unmatched junction bases numbered 2, after V lost 0 bases and J lost 0 bases. CDR3 length equals 16 residues. CDR1 and CDR2 (germline): SGHRS, YFSETQ. In nucleotides, the CDR3 is TGCGCCAGCAGCTTGGGTAGCGGGGTCTCCTACAATGAGCAGTTCTTC. Protein: CASSLGSGVSYNEQFF.

This clonotype was counted a few times. The rearrangement joins TRBV29-1 to TRBJ2-5, with D tentatively TRBD2 (6 bases). Germline V gene sequence: CDR1 SQVTM, CDR2 ANQGSEA. Trimming took off 1 base at V and 7 bases at J, with 16 bases between the two ends. The CDR3 runs to 14 residues. The CDR3 bases are TGCAGCGTTGAAGCCGATTCTCTGGGGGGGACCCAGTACTTC. This codes for CSVEADSLGGTQYF.

This clonotype was counted many times. The rearrangement joins TRBV11-1 to TRBJ2-1, with D hard to call. The CDR3 has 13 residues. The ends were cut back, 1 base at V and 4 bases at J, with 5 bases in the middle. CDR1 and CDR2 from the germline V gene are SGHAT and FQDESV (reference sequence). This CDR3 is CASSLGPYNEQFF. The CDR3 DNA reads TGTGCCAGCAGCTTAGGGCCGTACAATGAGCAGTTCTTC.

This clonotype was seen a handful of times. The CDR3 sequence is CASSEYSGDRVSWYEKLFF. As DNA, the CDR3 is TGTGCCAGCAGTGAATATTCCGGTGACAGGGTTTCTTGGTACGAAAAACTGTTTTTT. This chain uses TRBV25-1 with TRBJ1-4, with 7 bases lining up with TRBD1. The CDR3 totals 19 residues. Germline V gene sequence: CDR1 MGHDK, CDR2 SYGVNS. V lost 0 bases to trimming and J lost 8 bases; unmatched junction nucleotides: 18.